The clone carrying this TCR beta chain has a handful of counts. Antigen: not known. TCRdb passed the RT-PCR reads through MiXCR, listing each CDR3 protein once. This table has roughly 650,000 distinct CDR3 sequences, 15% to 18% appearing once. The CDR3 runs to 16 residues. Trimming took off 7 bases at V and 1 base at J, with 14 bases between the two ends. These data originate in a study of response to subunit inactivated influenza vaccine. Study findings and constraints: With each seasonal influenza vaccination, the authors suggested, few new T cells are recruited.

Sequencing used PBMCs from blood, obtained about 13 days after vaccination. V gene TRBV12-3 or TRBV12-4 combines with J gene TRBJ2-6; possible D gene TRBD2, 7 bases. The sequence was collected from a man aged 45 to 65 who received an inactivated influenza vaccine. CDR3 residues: CASTEGGLSGANVLTF. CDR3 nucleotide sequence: TGTGCCAGCACGGAGGGGGGGCTGTCTGGGGCCAACGTCCTGACTTTC.